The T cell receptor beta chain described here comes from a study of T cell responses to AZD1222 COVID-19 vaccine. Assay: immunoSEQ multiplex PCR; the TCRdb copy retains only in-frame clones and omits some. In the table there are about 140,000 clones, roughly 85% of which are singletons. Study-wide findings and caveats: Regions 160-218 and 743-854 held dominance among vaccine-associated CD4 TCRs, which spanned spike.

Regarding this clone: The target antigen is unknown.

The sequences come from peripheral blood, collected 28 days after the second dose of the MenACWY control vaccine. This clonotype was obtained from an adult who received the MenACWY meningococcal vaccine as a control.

The CDR3 bases are TGTGCCAGCAGCTTGGGGCAGAACTACGAGCAGTACTTC. Its protein product is CASSLGQNYEQYF. V usage is TRBV5-4 and J usage is TRBJ2-7, with D uncertain. The CDR3 is 13 residues long. CDR1 and CDR2 from the germline V gene are SGHNT and YYREEE (reference sequence). The V and J ends lost 0 bases and 3 bases respectively, with 7 bases between them.